The rows below give T cell receptor beta chains drawn from one sample of a study of T-cell reconstitution after alpha-beta-depleted transplantation in children. TCRdb analysed the PCR reads with MiXCR anew, one entry per CDR3 protein. The repertoire consists of 200,000 to 300,000 distinct CDR3 sequences, with around 25% occurring once and the leading ten covering roughly 2.7%. Source: PBMCs, taken before TCRalphabeta/CD19-depleted stem cell transplant. The source is a girl aged 2 to 9 with Fanconi anemia, due to receive a stem cell transplant. The CDR3 runs from the conserved cysteine through the conserved F or W. Each record gives: CDR3 protein, V gene, J gene, clone size, D gene. D genes are given only for firm matches. Clone sizes are given selectively: once, few, many, or a class where the clone is expanded.

CSVGTSREQFF	TRBV29-1	TRBJ2-1	many	-
CSAREREETRAASYEQYF	TRBV20-1	TRBJ2-7	few	-
CSGTTSGKETQYF	TRBV29-1	TRBJ2-5	many	TRBD2
CSARQGDQPQHF	TRBV20-1	TRBJ1-5	-	TRBD1
CSARPLAGMVYEQFF	TRBV20-1	TRBJ2-1	-	TRBD2
CASRKPGTGGTGELFF	TRBV5-1	TRBJ2-2	-	TRBD1
CASSQERGYEQYF	TRBV4-1	TRBJ2-7	few	-
CASSPPTEQETQYF	TRBV7-9	TRBJ2-5	once	-
CSVVTGYTEAFF	TRBV29-1	TRBJ1-1	-	-
CASSLIRLAGADTQYF	TRBV7-3	TRBJ2-3	few	TRBD2
CASSLGSPYFNEQFF	TRBV27	TRBJ2-1	few	-
CASSFDGTLQFF	TRBV7-9	TRBJ2-1	many	-